This T cell receptor beta chain was obtained from a study of T cell responses to AZD1222 COVID-19 vaccine. Overall study results and limits: A rise in Spike-specific TCR breadth and depth followed two AZD1222 doses. Epitopes outside B.1.351 and B.1.1.7 mutated regions reportedly drew nearly half of spike TCRs. Sampling captured repertoires only after the peak T cell response.

Data came from immunoSEQ multiplex PCR; TCRdb stores just in-frame clones and leaves some out. The data contain over 85,000 clones, around 90% of them seen just once; the ten biggest clones take up roughly 7%. The germline gives CDR1 SGHTS, CDR2 YDEGEE. Between the trimmed V and J ends, which lost 6 bases and 2 bases, there was a span of 20 bases. CDR3 length: 16 residues. Worth noting for this clone: The antigen remains undetermined.

This clonotype originated in an adult in good health. Here the sequenced sample was peripheral blood, taken on day 0 of AZD1222 vaccination. The gene calls are TRBV5-8 and TRBJ1-2, with a weak D call TRBD1 (5 bases). CDR3 in amino acids: CASIAGTILPNYGYTF. In nucleotides, the CDR3 is TGTGCCAGCATCGCCGGGACCATCCTTCCGAACTATGGCTACACCTTC.